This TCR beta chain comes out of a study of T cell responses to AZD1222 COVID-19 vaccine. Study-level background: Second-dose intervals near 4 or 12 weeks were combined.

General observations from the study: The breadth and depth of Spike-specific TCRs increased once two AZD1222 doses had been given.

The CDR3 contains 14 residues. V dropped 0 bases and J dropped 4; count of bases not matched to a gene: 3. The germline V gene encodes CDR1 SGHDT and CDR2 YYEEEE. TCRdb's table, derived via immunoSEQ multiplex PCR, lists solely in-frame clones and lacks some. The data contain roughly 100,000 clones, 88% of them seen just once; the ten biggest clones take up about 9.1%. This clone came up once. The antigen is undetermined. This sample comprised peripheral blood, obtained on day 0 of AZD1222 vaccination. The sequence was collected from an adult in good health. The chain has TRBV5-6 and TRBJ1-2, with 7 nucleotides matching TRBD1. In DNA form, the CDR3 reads TGTGCCAGCAGCTTGGCGACAGGGCTCTATGGCTACACCTTC. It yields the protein CASSLATGLYGYTF.